Below, 7 T cell receptor beta chains from the same sample are listed, as sequenced in a study of blood T cells in healthy people across ages. Then a second PCR, running roughly 7 to 11 cycles, was carried out with a sample-barcoded 5' primer and a J-beta primer mix. TCRdb ran MiXCR on the 5' RACE reads and lists one entry per CDR3 protein. The profile shows about 1,400,000 distinct CDR3 sequences, almost 60% of them singletons. Input material: blood. Every receptor here comes from a man aged 18 to 29 in good health.

The rearrangement links TRBV29-1 to TRBJ2-1; D is perhaps TRBD1 (6 bases). This CDR3 spans 15 amino acids. Germline V gene sequence: CDR1 SQVTM, CDR2 ANQGSEA. V was shortened by 5 bases and J by 0 bases, with 14 bases between the two germline ends. The CDR3 protein is CSVSPGQSSYNEQFF. As DNA, the CDR3 is TGCAGCGTTTCCCCCGGACAGAGCTCCTACAATGAGCAGTTCTTC.

The chain is built from TRBV7-8 and TRBJ1-2; no definite D call. Trimming removed 3 bases from V and 6 bases from J, with 11 bases in between. The CDR3 is made up of 13 amino acids. The germline V gene encodes CDR1 SGHVS and CDR2 FQNEAQ. The CDR3 loop is CASSLVTRNGYTF. Here the CDR3 DNA reads TGTGCCAGCAGCTTGGTAACCCGGAATGGCTACACCTTC.

This clonotype was observed once. The junction departs from the called germline gene at one end, perhaps through a read error. V and J are TRBV7-9 and TRBJ2-2; 12 bases are shared with TRBD2. The V gene's germline CDR1 is SEHNR and CDR2 FQNEAQ (reference sequence). CDR3 length: 17 amino acids. The CDR3 is CASSLAGGLVGTGELFF. CDR3 in DNA: TGTGCCAGCAGCCTAGCGGGAGGGCTCGTAGGCACCGGGGAGCTGTTTTTT. Supplemented by reference TRBV7-9 and TRBJ2-2, the full variable domain reads DTGVSQNPRHKITKRGQNVTFRCDPISEHNRLYWYRQTLGQGPEFLTYFQNEAQLEKSRLLSDRFSAERPKGSFSTLEIQRTEQGDSAMYLCASSLAGGLVGTGELFFGEGSRLTVL.

The chain joins TRBV5-1 to TRBJ2-7; a weak D match, TRBD2 (5 bases). The CDR3 spans 14 residues. CDR1 SGHRS and CDR2 YFSETQ come from the germline V gene. V was shortened by 3 bases and J by 10 bases, with 20 bases between the two germline ends. CDR3 in amino acids: CASSSPSFQEAQYF. Here the CDR3 DNA reads TGCGCCAGCAGCTCACCTAGCTTCCAAGAGGCCCAGTACTTC.

This clonotype was seen a handful of times. The rearrangement links TRBV5-1 to TRBJ1-1, with 10 bases identical to TRBD1. Germline assignment: CDR1 SGHRS and CDR2 YFSETQ. The CDR3 sequence is 15 residues long. V lost 4 bases, J lost 3 bases, and 6 bases stayed unmatched. The CDR3 region has the DNA TGCGCCAGCAGCCCGCGACAGGGGGCGGACACTGAAGCTTTCTTT. This sequence encodes CASSPRQGADTEAFF. Complete variable domain (other parts from reference TRBV5-1 and TRBJ1-1): KAGVTQTPRYLIKTRGQQVTLSCSPISGHRSVSWYQQTPGQGLQFLFEYFSETQRNKGNFPGRFSGRQFSNSRSEMNVSTLELGDSALYLCASSPRQGADTEAFFGQGTRLTVV.

The sample holds a few counts of this clonotype. V gene TRBV7-9 combines with J gene TRBJ2-1; 10 bases are a match to TRBD2. There are 16 residues in the CDR3. V gave up 4 bases and J gave up 1 base; unmatched junction bases: 4. CDR1 is SEHNR and CDR2 is FQNEAQ in the germline V gene (reference sequence). Here the CDR3 DNA reads TGTGCCAGCAGCTCCCTTAGCGGGAGGTCCTACAATGAGCAGTTCTTC. Protein sequence: CASSSLSGRSYNEQFF.

The gene calls are TRBV6-2 or TRBV6-3 and TRBJ1-1; D ambiguous. V was shortened by 4 bases and J by 7 bases, with 10 bases between the two germline ends. The V gene's germline CDR1 is MNHEY and CDR2 SVGEGT. This CDR3 comprises 12 residues. CDR3 bases: TGTGCCAGCAGTTCAGCCGCAAATGAAGCTTTCTTT. Translating it yields CASSSAANEAFF.